A selection of T cell receptor beta chains follows, all from one sample in a study of T-cell reconstitution after alpha-beta-depleted transplantation in children. TCRdb reprocessed the PCR reads with MiXCR, giving one entry per CDR3 protein. The table has about 610,000 distinct CDR3 sequences, over 9.5% seen once. Sequencing used PBMCs from the stem cell graft donor, obtained from the stem cell graft. The receptors were sampled from a human donor who donated a stem cell graft to a child with acute myeloid leukemia. Both conserved end residues are part of each CDR3. A D gene is named only where the DNA matches it firmly. Size values are once, few and many counts, or a class for expanded clones, and some rows have none.

TRBD2	many	TRBV7-9	17	TRBJ2-1	TGTGCCAGCAGCGCCCCCGGCGGCGGGAGGACCACGAATGAGCAGTTCTTC	CASSAPGGGRTTNEQFF
NA	NA	TRBV5-1	15	TRBJ1-1	TGCGCCAGCAGCTTGGCCTTGGTCCCGAACACTGAAGCTTTCTTT	CASSLALVPNTEAFF
TRBD2	few	TRBV5-5	15	TRBJ2-2	TGTGCCAGCAGCAAGGGACTACAGAACACCGGGGAGCTGTTTTTT	CASSKGLQNTGELFF
NA	NA	TRBV6-1	15	TRBJ2-3	TGTGCCAGCACGCCTCAGCGTTACAGCACAGATACGCAGTATTTT	CASTPQRYSTDTQYF
TRBD2	NA	TRBV18	17	TRBJ2-5	TGTGCCAGCTCACCAACCCCTCCTAGCGGGAAGTCGGAGACCCAGTACTTC	CASSPTPPSGKSETQYF
TRBD1	NA	TRBV6-5	16	TRBJ1-5	TGTGCCAGCAGTTACTCGAGGACAGGGGGCCTCGTAGCCCAGCATTTT	CASSYSRTGGLVAQHF
TRBD1	few	TRBV3-1	17	TRBJ1-5	TGTGCCAGCAGCCCCACCTCCCCGGGACAGAACAATCAGCCCCAGCATTTT	CASSPTSPGQNNQPQHF
NA	NA	TRBV2	14	TRBJ1-1	TGTGCCAGCAGTGAAAAGCTGTCGAACACTGAAGCTTTCTTT	CASSEKLSNTEAFF
NA	few	TRBV4-2	15	TRBJ1-3	TGTGCCAGCAGCCAAGATCTGAGCTCTGGAAACACCATATATTTT	CASSQDLSSGNTIYF
TRBD2	many	TRBV20-1	13	TRBJ2-1	TGCAGTGCTACCTACGGGACTATCAATGAGCAGTTCTTC	CSATYGTINEQFF
TRBD1	NA	TRBV7-9	15	TRBJ2-7	TGTGCCAGCGGGGGACAGGGGCCGCCATTCTACGAGCAGTACTTC	CASGGQGPPFYEQYF
TRBD1	NA	TRBV30	17	TRBJ2-6	TGTGCCTGGAGTCTGGACAGGGTCAGGTCTGGGGCCAACGTCCTGACTTTC	CAWSLDRVRSGANVLTF
NA	NA	TRBV15	16	TRBJ2-4	TGTGCCACCAGCAGAGTGAGAATAAGTGGTGGGGGCATTCAGTACTTC	CATSRVRISGGGIQYF
TRBD1	NA	TRBV10-3	16	TRBJ2-1	TGTGCCATCAGTCCGGGACAGGGGGTTCTCGGCAATGAGCAGTTCTTC	CAISPGQGVLGNEQFF
TRBD1	few	TRBV6-2/TRBV6-3	13	TRBJ1-5	TGTGCCAGCGGCGACAGGGAGGAGCAGCCCCAGCATTTT	CASGDREEQPQHF
TRBD2	NA	TRBV11-2	17	TRBJ2-7	TGTGCCAGCAGTCCTACTAGCGGGAGGTCGAGCTCCTACGAGCAGTACTTC	CASSPTSGRSSSYEQYF
NA	NA	TRBV6-1	13	TRBJ2-5	TGTGCCATCCGAGGCAGGGGAGTAGAGACCCAGTACTTC	CAIRGRGVETQYF
NA	few	TRBV6-2/TRBV6-3	14	TRBJ2-1	TGTGCCAGCAGTTACTCGAGGCTGTTCAATGAGCAGTTCTTC	CASSYSRLFNEQFF
NA	NA	TRBV24-1	11	TRBJ2-1	TGTGCCACCAGTGCCCCCAATGAGCAGTTCTTC	CATSAPNEQFF
NA	NA	TRBV28	18	TRBJ2-2	TGTGGCAGCAGTTCAACTGACGGGAGACTACCCTGGACCGGGGAGCTGTTTTTT	CGSSSTDGRLPWTGELFF
TRBD1	many	TRBV27	15	TRBJ2-1	TGTGCCAGCCTTGGCCGGGACAGGCCCTACAATGAGCAGTTCTTC	CASLGRDRPYNEQFF
TRBD2	NA	TRBV11-2	16	TRBJ2-1	TGTGCCAGCAGCTTAGTTCTCGGGAGGGGGGGCAATGAGCAGTTCTTC	CASSLVLGRGGNEQFF
NA	few	TRBV29-1	14	TRBJ1-1	TGCAGCGTTGAAGAGGGGGGACATGAATCTGAAGCTTTCTTT	CSVEEGGHESEAFF